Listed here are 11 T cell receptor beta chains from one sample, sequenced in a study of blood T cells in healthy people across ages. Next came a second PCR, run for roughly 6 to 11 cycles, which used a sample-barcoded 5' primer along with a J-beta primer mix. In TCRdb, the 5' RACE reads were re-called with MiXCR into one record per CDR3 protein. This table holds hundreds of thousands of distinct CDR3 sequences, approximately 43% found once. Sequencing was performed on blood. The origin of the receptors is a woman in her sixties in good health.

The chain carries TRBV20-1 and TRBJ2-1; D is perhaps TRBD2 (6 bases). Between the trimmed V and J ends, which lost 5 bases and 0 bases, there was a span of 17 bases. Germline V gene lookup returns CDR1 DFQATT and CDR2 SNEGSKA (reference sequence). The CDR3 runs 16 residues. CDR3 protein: CSAPPLATSSYNEQFF. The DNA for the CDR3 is TGCAGTGCTCCGCCTCTAGCGACTAGCTCCTACAATGAGCAGTTCTTC.

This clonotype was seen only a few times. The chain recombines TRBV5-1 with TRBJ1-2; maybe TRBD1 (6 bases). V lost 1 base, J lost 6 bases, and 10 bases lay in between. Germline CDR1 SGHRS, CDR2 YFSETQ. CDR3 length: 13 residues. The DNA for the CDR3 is TGCGCCAGCAGCTTGAGGGACATCGATGGCTACACCTTC. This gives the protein CASSLRDIDGYTF.

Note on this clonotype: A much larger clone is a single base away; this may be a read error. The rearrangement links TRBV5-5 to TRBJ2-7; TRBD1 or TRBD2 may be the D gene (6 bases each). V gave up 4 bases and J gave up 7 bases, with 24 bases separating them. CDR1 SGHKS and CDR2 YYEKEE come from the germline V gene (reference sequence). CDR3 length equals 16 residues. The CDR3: CASSPRSSGGYNEQYF. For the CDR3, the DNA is TGTGCCAGCAGCCCCCGGTCCTCCGGGGGCTACAATGAGCAGTACTTC.

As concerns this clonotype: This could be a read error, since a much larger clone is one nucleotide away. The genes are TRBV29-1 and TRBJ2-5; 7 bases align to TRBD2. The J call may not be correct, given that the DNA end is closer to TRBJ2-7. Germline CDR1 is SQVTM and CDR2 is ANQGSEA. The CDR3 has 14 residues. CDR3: CSVAIPAGTGEQYF. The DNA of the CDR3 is TGCAGCGTTGCGATCCCAGCGGGGACGGGCGAGCAGTACTTC.

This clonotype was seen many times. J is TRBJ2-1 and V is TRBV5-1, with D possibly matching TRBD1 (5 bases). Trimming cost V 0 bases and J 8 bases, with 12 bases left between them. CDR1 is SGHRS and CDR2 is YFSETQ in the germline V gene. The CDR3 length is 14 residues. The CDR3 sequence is CASSLESGIDEQFF. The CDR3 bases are TGCGCCAGCAGCTTGGAGTCAGGGATCGATGAGCAGTTCTTC.

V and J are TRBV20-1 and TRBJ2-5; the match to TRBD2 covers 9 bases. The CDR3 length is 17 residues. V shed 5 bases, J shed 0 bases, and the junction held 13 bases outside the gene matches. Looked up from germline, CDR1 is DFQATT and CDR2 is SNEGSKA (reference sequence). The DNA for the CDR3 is TGCAGTGCTCCTGATCGGCTAGCGGGAACCTACCAAGAGACCCAGTACTTC. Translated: CSAPDRLAGTYQETQYF.

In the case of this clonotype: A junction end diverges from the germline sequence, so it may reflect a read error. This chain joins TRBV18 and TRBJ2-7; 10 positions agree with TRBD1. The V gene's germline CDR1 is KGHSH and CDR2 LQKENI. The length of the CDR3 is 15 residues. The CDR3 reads CANSPPVGQGYEQYF. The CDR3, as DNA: TGTGCCAACTCACCACCGGTGGGACAGGGGTACGAGCAGTACTTC. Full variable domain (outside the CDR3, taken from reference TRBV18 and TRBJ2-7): NAGVMQNPRHLVRRRGQEARLRCSPMKGHSHVYWYRQLPEEGLKFMVYLQKENIIDESGMPKERFSAEFPKEGPSILRIQQVVRGDSAAYFCANSPPVGQGYEQYFGPGTRLTVT.

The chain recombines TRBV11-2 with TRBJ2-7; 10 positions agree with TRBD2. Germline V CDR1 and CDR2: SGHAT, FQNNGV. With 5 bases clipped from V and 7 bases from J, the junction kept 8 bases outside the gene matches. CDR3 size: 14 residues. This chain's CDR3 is CASSVASGGREQYF. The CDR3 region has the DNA TGTGCCAGCAGCGTAGCTAGCGGGGGCCGGGAGCAGTACTTC.

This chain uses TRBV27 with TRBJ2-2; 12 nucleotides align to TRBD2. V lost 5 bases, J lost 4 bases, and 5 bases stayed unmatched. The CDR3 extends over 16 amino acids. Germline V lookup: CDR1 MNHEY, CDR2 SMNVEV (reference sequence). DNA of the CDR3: TGTGCCAGCAGTACAGCTAGCGGGGGGGCCACCGGGGAGCTGTTTTTT. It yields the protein CASSTASGGATGELFF.

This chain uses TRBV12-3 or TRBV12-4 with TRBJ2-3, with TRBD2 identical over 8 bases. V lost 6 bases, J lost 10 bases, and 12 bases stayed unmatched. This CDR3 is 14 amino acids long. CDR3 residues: CASRSSGGPDAQYF. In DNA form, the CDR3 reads TGTGCCAGCAGATCAAGCGGGGGCCCTGATGCGCAGTATTTT.

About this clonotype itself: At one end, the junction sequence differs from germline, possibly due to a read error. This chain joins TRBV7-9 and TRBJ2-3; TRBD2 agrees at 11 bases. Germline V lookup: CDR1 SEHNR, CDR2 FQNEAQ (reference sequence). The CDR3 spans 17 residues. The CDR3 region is CANSSGLAATGTDTQYF. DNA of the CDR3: TGTGCCAACAGCTCGGGACTAGCGGCAACGGGCACAGATACGCAGTATTTT.